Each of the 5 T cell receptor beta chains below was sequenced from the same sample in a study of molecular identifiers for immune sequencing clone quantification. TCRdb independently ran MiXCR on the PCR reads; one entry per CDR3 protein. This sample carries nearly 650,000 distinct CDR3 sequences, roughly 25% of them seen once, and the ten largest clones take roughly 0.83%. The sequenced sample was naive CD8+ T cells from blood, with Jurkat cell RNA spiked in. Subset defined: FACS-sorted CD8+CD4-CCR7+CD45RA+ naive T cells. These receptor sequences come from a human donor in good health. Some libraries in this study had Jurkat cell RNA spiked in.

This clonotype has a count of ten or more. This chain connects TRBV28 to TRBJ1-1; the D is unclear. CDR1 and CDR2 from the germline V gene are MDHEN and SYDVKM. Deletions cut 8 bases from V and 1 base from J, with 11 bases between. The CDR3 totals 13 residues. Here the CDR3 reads CASFAPPNTEAFF. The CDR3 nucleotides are TGTGCCAGCTTTGCCCCACCGAACACTGAAGCTTTCTTT.

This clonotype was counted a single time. The CDR3 sequence: CASSFKGPNNEQFF. In DNA form, the CDR3 reads TGTGCCAGCAGCTTCAAGGGTCCGAACAATGAGCAGTTCTTC. The chain has TRBV7-9 and TRBJ2-1; no definite D call. The length of the CDR3 is 14 residues. Looked up from germline, CDR1 is SEHNR and CDR2 is FQNEAQ (reference sequence). Trimming pared 3 bases from V and 5 bases from J, leaving 11 bases between. Full variable domain (outside the CDR3, taken from reference TRBV7-9 and TRBJ2-1): DTGVSQNPRHKITKRGQNVTFRCDPISEHNRLYWYRQTLGQGPEFLTYFQNEAQLEKSRLLSDRFSAERPKGSFSTLEIQRTEQGDSAMYLCASSFKGPNNEQFFGPGTRLTVL.

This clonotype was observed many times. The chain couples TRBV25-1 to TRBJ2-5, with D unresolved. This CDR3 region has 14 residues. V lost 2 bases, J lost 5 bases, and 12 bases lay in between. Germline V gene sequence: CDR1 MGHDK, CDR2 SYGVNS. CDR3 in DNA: TGTGCCAGCAGTGAAGGAGAATGGACGGAGACCCAGTACTTC. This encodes CASSEGEWTETQYF.

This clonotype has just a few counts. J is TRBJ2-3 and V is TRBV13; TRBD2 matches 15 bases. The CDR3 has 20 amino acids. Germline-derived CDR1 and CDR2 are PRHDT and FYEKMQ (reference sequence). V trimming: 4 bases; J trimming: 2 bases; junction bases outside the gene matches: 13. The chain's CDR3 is CASSSPFGTSGRPDTDTQYF. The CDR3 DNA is TGTGCCAGCAGCTCACCTTTCGGGACTAGCGGGAGGCCCGACACAGATACGCAGTATTTT.

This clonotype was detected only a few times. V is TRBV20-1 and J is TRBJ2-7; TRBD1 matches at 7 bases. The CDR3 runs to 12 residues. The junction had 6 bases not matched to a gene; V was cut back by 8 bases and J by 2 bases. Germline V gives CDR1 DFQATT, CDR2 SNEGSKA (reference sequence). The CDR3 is CSSDRITYEQYF. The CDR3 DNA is TGCAGTTCGGACAGGATTACCTACGAGCAGTACTTC.